The 7 T cell receptor beta chains reported below all come from one sample, sequenced in a study of Ad26.COV2.S vaccination and SARS-CoV-2 variants (dated by TCRdb to 2020 to 2023). The label giving this sample's treatment or condition can be read as: 15 to 20 received Ad26.COV2.S at low or high dose, single or two shots; about 5 received placebo; per-sample allocation not given. For vaccine and placebo recipients, repertoires were sequenced using samples collected on day 63 after the first injection. The method was the immunoSEQ multiplex PCR assay. What TCRdb holds here is the immuneACCESS table cut down to in-frame rearrangements. Part of the clones is not present; checked against another copy, under half of the missing clones reflect an unresolved V gene, and the others are unexplained. This sample is represented by some 400,000 clones; around 89% of them were singletons. The top ten clones comprise 1.9% of the sample.

The specimen comprised peripheral blood, sampled in a trial of Ad26.COV2.S vaccine versus placebo. Receptors were obtained from a person aged 18-60 years who received the Ad26.COV2.S COVID-19 vaccine or a placebo.

The rearrangement joins TRBV11-2 to TRBJ1-1, with D possibly TRBD1 on 5 matching bases. This CDR3 comprises 15 residues. From germline, CDR1 is SGHAT and CDR2 FQNNGV. V lost 2 bases, J lost 3 bases, and 13 bases lay in between. CDR3: CASSLFEGAHTEAFF. The CDR3 DNA follows: TGTGCCAGCAGCTTATTTGAAGGGGCGCACACTGAAGCTTTCTTT.

The chain joins TRBV19 to TRBJ2-6; possibly TRBD1 for D (5 bases). V shed 3 bases and J shed 0 bases, with 12 bases lying between them. The CDR3 runs to 17 residues. Germline V gene data show CDR1 as LNHDA and CDR2 as SQIVND (reference sequence). The CDR3 loop is CASSIRQGSSGANVLTF. CDR3 nucleotide sequence: TGTGCCAGTAGTATCCGTCAGGGAAGCTCTGGGGCCAACGTCCTGACTTTC.

This clone has only one observation. The gene calls are TRBV3-1 (or the pseudogene TRBV3-2) and TRBJ2-7; D is perhaps TRBD2 (5 bases). The V end lost 1 base, the J end lost 5 bases, and 6 bases lay between the germline ends. The germline CDR1 and CDR2 sequences are LGHDT and YNNKEL (reference sequence). This CDR3 is 12 amino acids long. The CDR3 DNA is TGTGCCAGCAGCCAAGTAGCGAACGAGCAGTACTTC. Protein product: CASSQVANEQYF.

The chain is built from TRBV19 and TRBJ1-6; TRBD1 aligns across 8 bases. CDR1 and CDR2 (germline): LNHDA, SQIVND (reference sequence). With V trimmed by 8 bases and J by 7 bases, 7 bases remained unmatched. This CDR3 is 14 amino acids long. DNA of the CDR3: TGTGCCAGTTCTAGGACAGGGACCAATTCACCCCTCCACTTT. Translating it yields CASSRTGTNSPLHF.

The chain couples TRBV4-1 to TRBJ2-1; no definite D call. Germline V gene sequence: CDR1 MGHRA, CDR2 YSYEKL. There are 14 residues in the CDR3. V shed 0 bases and J shed 4 bases, with 7 bases lying between them. CDR3 sequence (DNA): TGCGCCAGCAGCCAAGAGTCCGTATACAATGAGCAGTTCTTC. Its protein product is CASSQESVYNEQFF.

The chain employs TRBV10-3 and TRBJ1-2; 10 nucleotides match TRBD1. The CDR3 has 15 residues. From germline, CDR1 is ENHRY and CDR2 SYGVKD. The ends lost 5 bases at V and 4 bases at J; junction bases unmatched: 7. The CDR3 is CAISTGQGGFYGYTF. CDR3 DNA: TGTGCCATCAGTACTGGACAGGGGGGCTTCTATGGCTACACCTTC.

The rearrangement links TRBV30 to TRBJ2-4; 7 bases agree with TRBD2. Germline lookup yields CDR1 GTSNPN and CDR2 SVGIG (reference sequence). This CDR3 is 14 amino acids long. V was pared by 0 bases and J by 7 bases, with 6 bases of the junction left unmatched. DNA for the CDR3: TGTGCCTGGAGTGTGGGTCTAGCGGAGAACATTCAGTACTTC. Protein: CAWSVGLAENIQYF. Supplemented by reference TRBV30 and TRBJ2-4, the full variable domain reads SQTIHQWPATLVQPVGSPLSLECTVEGTSNPNLYWYRQAAGRGLQLLFYSVGIGQISSEVPQNLSASRPQDRQFILSSKKLLLSDSGFYLCAWSVGLAENIQYFGAGTRLSVL.